These T cell receptor beta chains were read from a single sample in a study of early T cells in non-severe SARS-CoV-2 infection. MiXCR, applied by TCRdb to the 5' RACE reads, yields one record per CDR3 protein. The sample has 75,000 to 100,000 distinct CDR3 sequences, approximately 15% seen once. Material for sequencing was whole blood. The origin of the receptors is an adult who was a healthcare worker with PCR-confirmed SARS-CoV-2 infection or an uninfected control (not recorded which). CDR3s leave out the opening cysteine and the closing phenylalanine or tryptophan. Each record gives: CDR3 length, V gene, CDR3 protein.

>15|TRBV20-1
SQESPGENEDGGELF
>11|TRBV6-2/TRBV6-3
ASSSYRVGEQY
>12|TRBV28
ASSRDGTNTEAF
>10|TRBV5-1
ASSYDLYEQY
>13|TRBV7-6
ASSLSGGNTGELF
>14|TRBV7-9
ASSSTSGSSADTQY
>11|TRBV20-1
SAMAHMNTEAF
>14|TRBV12-3/TRBV12-4
ASSLRGGRSGNEQF
>14|TRBV5-1
ASRESVAGSSDTQY
>12|TRBV19
ASSIGTSPDTQY
>10|TRBV7-9
ASSRGADTQY
>15|TRBV19
ASRETSGTINTGELF
>11|TRBV6-1
ASSEAVGNEQF
>16|TRBV5-1
ASGSQQGSYPGANVLT
>10|TRBV9
ASSVPNNEQF
>9|TRBV5-6
ASSLRAEQF
>13|TRBV7-3
ASSLTGSRDTEAF
>12|TRBV12-3/TRBV12-4
ASSPGRRTYEQY
>12|TRBV20-1
SATPENKDQPQH
>15|TRBV4-1
ASSQDLRDYFGETQY
>12|TRBV5-1
ASSLRQGPYEQY
>12|TRBV10-3
AIREYTGANVLT
>11|TRBV28
ASKVGQYNEQF
>12|TRBV5-5
ASSSPGLNHEQF
>15|TRBV6-1
ASSEALVVAGQETQY